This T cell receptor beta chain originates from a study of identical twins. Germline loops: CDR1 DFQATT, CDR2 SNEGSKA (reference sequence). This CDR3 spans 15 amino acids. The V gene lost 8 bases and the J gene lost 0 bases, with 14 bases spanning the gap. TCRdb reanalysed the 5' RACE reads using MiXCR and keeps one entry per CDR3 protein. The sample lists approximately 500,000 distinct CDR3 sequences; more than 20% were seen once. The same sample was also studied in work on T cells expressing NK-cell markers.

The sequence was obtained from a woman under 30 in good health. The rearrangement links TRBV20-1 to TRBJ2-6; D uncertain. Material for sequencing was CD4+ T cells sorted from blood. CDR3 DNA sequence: TGCAGTACTTCCCGGCGCTTCTCTGGGGCCAACGTCCTGACTTTC. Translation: CSTSRRFSGANVLTF.